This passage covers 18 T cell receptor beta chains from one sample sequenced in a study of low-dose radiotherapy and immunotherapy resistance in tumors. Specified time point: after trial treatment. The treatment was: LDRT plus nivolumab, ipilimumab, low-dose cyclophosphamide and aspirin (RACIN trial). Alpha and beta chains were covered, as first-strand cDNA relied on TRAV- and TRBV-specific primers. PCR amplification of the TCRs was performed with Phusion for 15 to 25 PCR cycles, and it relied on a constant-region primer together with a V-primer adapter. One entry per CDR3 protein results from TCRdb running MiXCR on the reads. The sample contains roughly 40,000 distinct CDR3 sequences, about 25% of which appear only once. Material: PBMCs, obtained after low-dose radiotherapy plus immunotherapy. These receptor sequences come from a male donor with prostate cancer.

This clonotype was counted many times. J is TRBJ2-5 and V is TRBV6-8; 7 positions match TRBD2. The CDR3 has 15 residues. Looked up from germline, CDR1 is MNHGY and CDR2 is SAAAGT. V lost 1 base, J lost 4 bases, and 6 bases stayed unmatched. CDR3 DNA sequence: TGTGCCAGCAGTTACTTGGGAGGGCAGAGAGAGACCCAGTACTTC. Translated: CASSYLGGQRETQYF.

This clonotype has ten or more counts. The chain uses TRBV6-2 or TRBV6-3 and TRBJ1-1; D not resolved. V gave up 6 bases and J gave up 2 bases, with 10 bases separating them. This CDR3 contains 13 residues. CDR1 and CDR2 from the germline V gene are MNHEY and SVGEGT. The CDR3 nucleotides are TGTGCCAGCAGCTACCAAGGCAACACTGAAGCTTTCTTT. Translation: CASSYQGNTEAFF.

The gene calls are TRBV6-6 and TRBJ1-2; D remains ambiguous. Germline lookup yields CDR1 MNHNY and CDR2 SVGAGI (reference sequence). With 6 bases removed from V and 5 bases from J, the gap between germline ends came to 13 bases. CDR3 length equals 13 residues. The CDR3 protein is CASREREVYGYTF. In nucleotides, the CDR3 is TGTGCCAGCAGGGAAAGGGAGGTATATGGCTACACCTTC.

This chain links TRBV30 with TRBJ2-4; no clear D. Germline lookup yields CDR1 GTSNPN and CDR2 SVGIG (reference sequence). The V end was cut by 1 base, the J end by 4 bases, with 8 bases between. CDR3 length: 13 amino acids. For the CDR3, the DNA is TGTGCCTGGAGTGGTTACGGGAAAAACATTCAGTACTTC. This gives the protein CAWSGYGKNIQYF.

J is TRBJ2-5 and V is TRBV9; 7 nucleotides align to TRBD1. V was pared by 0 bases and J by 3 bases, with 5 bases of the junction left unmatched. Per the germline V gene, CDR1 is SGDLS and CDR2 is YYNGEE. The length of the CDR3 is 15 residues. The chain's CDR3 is CASSVAGTAKETQYF. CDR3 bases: TGTGCCAGCAGCGTAGCTGGGACAGCCAAAGAGACCCAGTACTTC.

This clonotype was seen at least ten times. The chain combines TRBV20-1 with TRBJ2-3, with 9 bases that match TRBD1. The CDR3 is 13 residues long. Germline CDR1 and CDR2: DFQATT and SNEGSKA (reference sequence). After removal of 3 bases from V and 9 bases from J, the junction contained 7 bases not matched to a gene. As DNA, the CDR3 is TGCAGTGCTAGCGACAGGGACAGGGACACGCAGTATTTT. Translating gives CSASDRDRDTQYF.

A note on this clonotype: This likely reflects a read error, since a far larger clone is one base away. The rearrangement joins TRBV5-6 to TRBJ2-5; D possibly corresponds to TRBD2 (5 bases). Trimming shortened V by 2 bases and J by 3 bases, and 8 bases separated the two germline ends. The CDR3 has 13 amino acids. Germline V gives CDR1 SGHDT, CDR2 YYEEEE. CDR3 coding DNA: TGTGCCAGCAGCTTAGCGGCCGAAGAGACCCAGTACTTC. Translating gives CASSLAAEETQYF.

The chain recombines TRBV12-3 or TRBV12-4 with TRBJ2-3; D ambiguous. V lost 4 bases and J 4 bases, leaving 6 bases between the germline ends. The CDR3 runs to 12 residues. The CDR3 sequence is CASSSLSDTQYF. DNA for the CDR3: TGTGCCAGCAGTTCCCTGTCAGATACGCAGTATTTT.

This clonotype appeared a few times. The chain's CDR3 is CASSLVGTLTDAQYF. CDR3 DNA sequence: TGCGCCAGCAGCTTGGTCGGGACTTTAACCGACGCGCAGTATTTT. The J gene is TRBJ2-3, the V gene TRBV5-1, with D possibly being TRBD2 (6 bases). This CDR3 has 15 amino acids. Trimming removed 0 bases from V and 10 bases from J, with 18 bases in between. From germline, CDR1 is SGHRS and CDR2 YFSETQ.

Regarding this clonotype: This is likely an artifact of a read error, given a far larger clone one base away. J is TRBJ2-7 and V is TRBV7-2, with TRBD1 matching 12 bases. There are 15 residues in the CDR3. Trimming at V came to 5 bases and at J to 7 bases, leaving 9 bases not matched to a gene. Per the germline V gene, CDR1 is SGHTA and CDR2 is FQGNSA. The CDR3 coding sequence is TGTGCCAGCAGCGTCGGGACAGGGGGCTTCTATGAGCAGTACTTC. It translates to CASSVGTGGFYEQYF.

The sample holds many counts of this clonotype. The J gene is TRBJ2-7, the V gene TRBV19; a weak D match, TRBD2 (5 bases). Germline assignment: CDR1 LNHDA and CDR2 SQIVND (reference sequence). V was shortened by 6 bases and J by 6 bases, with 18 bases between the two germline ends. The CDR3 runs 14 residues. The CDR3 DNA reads TGTGCCAGTAGGAAAGGGAGTCAAGGATCCGAGCAGTACTTC. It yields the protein CASRKGSQGSEQYF.

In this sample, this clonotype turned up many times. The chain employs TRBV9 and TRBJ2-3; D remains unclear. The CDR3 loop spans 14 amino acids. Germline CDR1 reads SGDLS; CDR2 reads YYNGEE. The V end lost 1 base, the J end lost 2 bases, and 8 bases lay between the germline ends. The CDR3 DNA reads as TGTGCCAGCAGCGTATACACAGACACAGATACGCAGTATTTT. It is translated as CASSVYTDTDTQYF. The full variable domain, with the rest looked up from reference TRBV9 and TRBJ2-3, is DSGVTQTPKHLITATGQRVTLRCSPRSGDLSVYWYQQSLDQGLQFLIQYYNGEERAKGNILERFSAQQFPDLHSELNLSSLELGDSALYFCASSVYTDTDTQYFGPGTRLTVL.

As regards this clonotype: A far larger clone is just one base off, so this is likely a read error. The CDR3 sequence: CASMPGIAPYEQFF. The CDR3 region has the DNA TGTGCCAGCATGCCCGGGATTGCACCCTACGAGCAGTTCTTC. The chain has TRBV21-1 and TRBJ2-1; the listed D gene, TRBD1, was not tested against the DNA. TRBV21-1 is a known pseudogene. CDR3 length equals 14 residues.

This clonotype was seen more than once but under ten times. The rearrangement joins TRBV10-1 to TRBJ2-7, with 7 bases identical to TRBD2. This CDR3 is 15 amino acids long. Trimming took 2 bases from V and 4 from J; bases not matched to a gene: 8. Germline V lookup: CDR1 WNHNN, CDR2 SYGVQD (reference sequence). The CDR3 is CASSEPREAWYEQYF. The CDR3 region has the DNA TGCGCCAGCAGTGAGCCCCGGGAGGCATGGTACGAGCAGTACTTC.

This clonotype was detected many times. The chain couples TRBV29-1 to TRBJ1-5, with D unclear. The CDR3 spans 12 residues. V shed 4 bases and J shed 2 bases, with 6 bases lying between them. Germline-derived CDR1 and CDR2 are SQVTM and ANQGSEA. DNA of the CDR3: TGCAGCGTTGGAGAGGGCAATCAGCCCCAGCATTTT. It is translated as CSVGEGNQPQHF. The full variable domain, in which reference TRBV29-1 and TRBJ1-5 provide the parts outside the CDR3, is SAVISQKPSRDICQRGTSLTIQCQVDSQVTMMFWYRQQPGQSLTLIATANQGSEATYESGFVIDKFPISRPNLTFSTLTVSNMSPEDSSIYLCSVGEGNQPQHFGDGTRLSIL.

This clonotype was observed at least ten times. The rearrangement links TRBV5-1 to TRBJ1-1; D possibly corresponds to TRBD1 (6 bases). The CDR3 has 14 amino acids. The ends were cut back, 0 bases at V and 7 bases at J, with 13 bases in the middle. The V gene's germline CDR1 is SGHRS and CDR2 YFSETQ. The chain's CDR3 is CASSLGRGIDEAFF. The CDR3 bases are TGCGCCAGCAGCTTGGGCAGGGGAATAGATGAAGCTTTCTTT.

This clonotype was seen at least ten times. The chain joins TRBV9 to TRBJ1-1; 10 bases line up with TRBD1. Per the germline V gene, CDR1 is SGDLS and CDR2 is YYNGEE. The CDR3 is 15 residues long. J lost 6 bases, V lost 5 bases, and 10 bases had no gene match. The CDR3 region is CASSFSGTGVSEAFF. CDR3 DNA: TGTGCCAGCAGTTTCTCCGGGACAGGGGTATCTGAAGCTTTCTTT. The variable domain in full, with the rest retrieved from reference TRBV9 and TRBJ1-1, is DSGVTQTPKHLITATGQRVTLRCSPRSGDLSVYWYQQSLDQGLQFLIQYYNGEERAKGNILERFSAQQFPDLHSELNLSSLELGDSALYFCASSFSGTGVSEAFFGQGTRLTVV.

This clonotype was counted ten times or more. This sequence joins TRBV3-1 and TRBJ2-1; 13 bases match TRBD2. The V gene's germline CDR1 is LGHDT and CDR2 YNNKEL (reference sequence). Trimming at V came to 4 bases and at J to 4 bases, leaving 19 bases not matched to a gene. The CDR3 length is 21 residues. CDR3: CASSPIQGQLLAGGDYNEQFF. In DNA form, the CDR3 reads TGTGCCAGCAGCCCTATCCAGGGACAACTACTAGCGGGAGGGGATTACAATGAGCAGTTCTTC.